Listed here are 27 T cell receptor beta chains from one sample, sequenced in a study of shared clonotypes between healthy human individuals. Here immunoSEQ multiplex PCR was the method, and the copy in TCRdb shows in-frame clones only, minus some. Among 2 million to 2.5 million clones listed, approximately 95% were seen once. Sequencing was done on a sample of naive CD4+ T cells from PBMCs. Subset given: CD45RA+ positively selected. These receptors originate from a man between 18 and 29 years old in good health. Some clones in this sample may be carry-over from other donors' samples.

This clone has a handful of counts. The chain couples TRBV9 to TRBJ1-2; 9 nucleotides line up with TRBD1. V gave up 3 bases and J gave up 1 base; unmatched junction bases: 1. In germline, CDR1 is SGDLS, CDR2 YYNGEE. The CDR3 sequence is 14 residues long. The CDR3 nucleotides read TGTGCCAGCAGCGGGGGACAGGGTAACTATGGCTACACCTTC. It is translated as CASSGGQGNYGYTF.

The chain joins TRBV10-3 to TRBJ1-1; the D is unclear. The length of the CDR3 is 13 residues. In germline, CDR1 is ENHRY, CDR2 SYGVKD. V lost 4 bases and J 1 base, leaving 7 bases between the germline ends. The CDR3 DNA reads TGTGCCATCAGTGGGCCGGCGAACACTGAAGCTTTCTTT. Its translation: CAISGPANTEAFF.

Here the CDR3 DNA reads TGTGCCAGCAACTTTGGACAGGGGGGCGAGCAGTACTTC. This sequence encodes CASNFGQGGEQYF. The chain links TRBV7-9 to TRBJ2-7; 10 bases are a match to TRBD1. Germline CDR1 and CDR2: SEHNR and FQNEAQ (reference sequence). The CDR3 has 13 residues. The ends lost 7 bases at V and 6 bases at J; junction bases unmatched: 6.

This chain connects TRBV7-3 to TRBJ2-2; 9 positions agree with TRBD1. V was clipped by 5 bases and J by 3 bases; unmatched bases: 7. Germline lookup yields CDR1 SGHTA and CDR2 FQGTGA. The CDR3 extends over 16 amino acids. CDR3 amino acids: CASSRTGGRDTGELFF. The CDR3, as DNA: TGTGCCAGCAGCCGAACAGGGGGCAGGGACACCGGGGAGCTGTTTTTT.

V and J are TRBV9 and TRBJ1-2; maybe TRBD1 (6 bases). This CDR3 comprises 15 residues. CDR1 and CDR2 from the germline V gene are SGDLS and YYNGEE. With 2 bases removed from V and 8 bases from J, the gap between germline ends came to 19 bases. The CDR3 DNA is TGTGCCAGCAGCGTGGCCCCTCAGGGAGGGGGGGGCTACACCTTC. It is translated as CASSVAPQGGGGYTF. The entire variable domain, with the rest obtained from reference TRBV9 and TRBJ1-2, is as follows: DSGVTQTPKHLITATGQRVTLRCSPRSGDLSVYWYQQSLDQGLQFLIQYYNGEERAKGNILERFSAQQFPDLHSELNLSSLELGDSALYFCASSVAPQGGGGYTFGSGTRLTVV.

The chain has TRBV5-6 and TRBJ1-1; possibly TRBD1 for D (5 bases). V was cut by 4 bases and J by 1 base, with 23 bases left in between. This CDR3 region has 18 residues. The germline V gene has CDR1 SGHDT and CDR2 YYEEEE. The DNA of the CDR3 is TGTGCCAGCAGCCCCTTCAATTCATTCGGGGCGTGGAACACTGAAGCTTTCTTT. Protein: CASSPFNSFGAWNTEAFF.

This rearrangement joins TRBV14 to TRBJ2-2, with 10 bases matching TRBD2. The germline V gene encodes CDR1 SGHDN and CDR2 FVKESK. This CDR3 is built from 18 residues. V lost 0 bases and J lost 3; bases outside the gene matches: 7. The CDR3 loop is CASSQEGLAGGHTGELFF. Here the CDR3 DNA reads TGTGCCAGCAGCCAAGAGGGGTTAGCGGGAGGCCACACCGGGGAGCTGTTTTTT. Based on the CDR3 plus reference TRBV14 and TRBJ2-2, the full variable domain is EAGVTQFPSHSVIEKGQTVTLRCDPISGHDNLYWYRRVMGKEIKFLLHFVKESKQDESGMPNNRFLAERTGGTYSTLKVQPAELEDSGVYFCASSQEGLAGGHTGELFFGEGSRLTVL.

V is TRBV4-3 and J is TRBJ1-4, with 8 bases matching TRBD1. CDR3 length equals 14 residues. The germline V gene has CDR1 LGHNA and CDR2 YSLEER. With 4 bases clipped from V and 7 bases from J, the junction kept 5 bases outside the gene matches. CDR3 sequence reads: CASSRRGRTEKLFF. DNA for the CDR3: TGCGCCAGCAGCCGCAGGGGGCGAACTGAAAAACTGTTTTTT.

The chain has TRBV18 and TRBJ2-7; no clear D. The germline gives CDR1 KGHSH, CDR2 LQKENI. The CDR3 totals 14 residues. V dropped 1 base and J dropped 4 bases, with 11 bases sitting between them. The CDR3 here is CASSPLGPEYEQYF. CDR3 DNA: TGTGCCAGCTCACCACTCGGTCCTGAGTACGAGCAGTACTTC.

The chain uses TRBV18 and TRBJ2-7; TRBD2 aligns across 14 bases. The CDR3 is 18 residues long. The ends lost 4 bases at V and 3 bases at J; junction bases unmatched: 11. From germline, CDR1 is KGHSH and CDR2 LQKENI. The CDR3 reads CASSQTTSGRAFRYEQYF. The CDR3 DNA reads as TGTGCCAGCTCACAAACGACTAGCGGGAGGGCCTTCCGCTACGAGCAGTACTTC. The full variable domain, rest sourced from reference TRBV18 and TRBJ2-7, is NAGVMQNPRHLVRRRGQEARLRCSPMKGHSHVYWYRQLPEEGLKFMVYLQKENIIDESGMPKERFSAEFPKEGPSILRIQQVVRGDSAAYFCASSQTTSGRAFRYEQYFGPGTRLTVT.

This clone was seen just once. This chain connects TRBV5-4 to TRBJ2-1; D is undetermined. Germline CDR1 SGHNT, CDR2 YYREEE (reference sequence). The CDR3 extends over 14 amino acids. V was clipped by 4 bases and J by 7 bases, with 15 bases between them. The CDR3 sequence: CASSRVLLENEQFF. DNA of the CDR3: TGTGCCAGCAGCCGGGTTCTATTGGAGAATGAGCAGTTCTTC.

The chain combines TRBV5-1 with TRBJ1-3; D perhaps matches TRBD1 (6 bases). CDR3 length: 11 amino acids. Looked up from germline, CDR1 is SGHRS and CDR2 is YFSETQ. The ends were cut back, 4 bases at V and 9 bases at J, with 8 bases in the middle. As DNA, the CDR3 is TGCGCCAGCAGCGAGGACAGCACCATATATTTT. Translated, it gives CASSEDSTIYF.

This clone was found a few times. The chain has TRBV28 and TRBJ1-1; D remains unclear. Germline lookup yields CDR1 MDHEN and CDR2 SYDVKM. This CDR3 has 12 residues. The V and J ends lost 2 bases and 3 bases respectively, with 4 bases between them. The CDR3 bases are TGTGCCAGCAGTTTAATGTACACTGAAGCTTTCTTT. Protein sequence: CASSLMYTEAFF.

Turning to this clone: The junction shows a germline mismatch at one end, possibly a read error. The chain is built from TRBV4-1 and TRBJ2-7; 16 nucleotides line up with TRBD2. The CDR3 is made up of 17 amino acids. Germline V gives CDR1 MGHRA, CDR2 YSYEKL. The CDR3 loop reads CARSQVGLAGGPYEQYF. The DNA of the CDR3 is TGCGCCCGCAGCCAAGTGGGACTAGCGGGAGGGCCTTACGAGCAGTACTTC.

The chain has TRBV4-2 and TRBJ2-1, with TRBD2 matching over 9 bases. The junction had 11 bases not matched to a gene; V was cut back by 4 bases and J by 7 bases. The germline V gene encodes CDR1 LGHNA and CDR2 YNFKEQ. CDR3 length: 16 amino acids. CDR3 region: CASSLVEREVGNEQFF. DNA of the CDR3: TGTGCCAGCAGCCTCGTAGAGCGGGAGGTGGGGAATGAGCAGTTCTTC.

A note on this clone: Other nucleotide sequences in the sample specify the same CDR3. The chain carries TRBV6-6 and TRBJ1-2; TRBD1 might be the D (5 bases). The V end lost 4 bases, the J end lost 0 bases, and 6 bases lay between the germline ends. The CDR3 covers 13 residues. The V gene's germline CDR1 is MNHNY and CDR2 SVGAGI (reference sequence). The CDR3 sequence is CASSSTANYGYTF. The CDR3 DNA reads TGTGCCAGCAGTTCGACAGCTAACTATGGCTACACCTTC.

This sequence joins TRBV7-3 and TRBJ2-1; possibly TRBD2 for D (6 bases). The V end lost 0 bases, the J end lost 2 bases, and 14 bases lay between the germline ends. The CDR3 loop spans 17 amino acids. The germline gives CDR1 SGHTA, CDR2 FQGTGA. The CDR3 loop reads CASSLTAWGGPYNEQFF. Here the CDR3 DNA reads TGTGCCAGCAGCTTAACGGCCTGGGGAGGACCCTACAATGAGCAGTTCTTC.

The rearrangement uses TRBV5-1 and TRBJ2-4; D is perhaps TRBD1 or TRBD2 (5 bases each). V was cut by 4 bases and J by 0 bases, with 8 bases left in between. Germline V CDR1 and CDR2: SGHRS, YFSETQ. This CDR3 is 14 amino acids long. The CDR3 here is CASSMGVAKNIQYF. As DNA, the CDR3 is TGCGCCAGCAGCATGGGGGTAGCCAAAAACATTCAGTACTTC. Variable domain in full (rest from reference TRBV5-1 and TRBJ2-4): KAGVTQTPRYLIKTRGQQVTLSCSPISGHRSVSWYQQTPGQGLQFLFEYFSETQRNKGNFPGRFSGRQFSNSRSEMNVSTLELGDSALYLCASSMGVAKNIQYFGAGTRLSVL.

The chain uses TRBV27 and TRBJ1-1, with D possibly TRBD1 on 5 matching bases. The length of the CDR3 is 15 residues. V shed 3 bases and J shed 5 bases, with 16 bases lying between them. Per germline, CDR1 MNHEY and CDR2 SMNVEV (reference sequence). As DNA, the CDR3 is TGTGCCAGCAGTTTGTACAGCTGGGGGAGGACTGAAGCTTTCTTT. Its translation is CASSLYSWGRTEAFF.

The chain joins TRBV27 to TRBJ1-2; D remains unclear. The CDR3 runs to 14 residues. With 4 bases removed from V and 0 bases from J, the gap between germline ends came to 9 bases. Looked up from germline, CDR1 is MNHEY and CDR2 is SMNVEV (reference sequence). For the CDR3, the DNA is TGTGCCAGCAGTTCGGACGGGGCTAACTATGGCTACACCTTC. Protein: CASSSDGANYGYTF.

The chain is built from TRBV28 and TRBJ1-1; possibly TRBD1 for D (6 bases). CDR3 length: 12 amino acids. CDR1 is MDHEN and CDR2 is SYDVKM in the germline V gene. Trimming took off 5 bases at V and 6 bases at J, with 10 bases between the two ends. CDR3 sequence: CASSTGPAEAFF. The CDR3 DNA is TGTGCCAGCAGTACAGGGCCGGCTGAAGCTTTCTTT.

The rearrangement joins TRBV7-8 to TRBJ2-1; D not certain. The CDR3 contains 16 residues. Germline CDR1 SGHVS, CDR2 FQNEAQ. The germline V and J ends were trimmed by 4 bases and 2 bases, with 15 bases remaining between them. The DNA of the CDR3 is TGTGCCAGCAGCTCTGTGGGGTTATCAGCCTACAATGAGCAGTTCTTC. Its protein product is CASSSVGLSAYNEQFF.

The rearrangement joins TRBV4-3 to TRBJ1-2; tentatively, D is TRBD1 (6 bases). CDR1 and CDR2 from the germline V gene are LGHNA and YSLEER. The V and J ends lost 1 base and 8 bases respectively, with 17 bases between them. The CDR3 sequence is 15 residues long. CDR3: CASSQGVPGERGYTF. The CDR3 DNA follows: TGCGCCAGCAGCCAAGGTGTCCCAGGGGAGAGGGGCTACACCTTC.

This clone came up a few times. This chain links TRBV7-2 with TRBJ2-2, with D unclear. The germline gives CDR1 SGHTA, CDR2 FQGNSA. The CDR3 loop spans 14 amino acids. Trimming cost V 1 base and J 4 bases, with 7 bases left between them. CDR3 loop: CASSLVQPTGELFF. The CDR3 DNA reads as TGTGCCAGCAGCTTAGTTCAGCCCACCGGGGAGCTGTTTTTT.

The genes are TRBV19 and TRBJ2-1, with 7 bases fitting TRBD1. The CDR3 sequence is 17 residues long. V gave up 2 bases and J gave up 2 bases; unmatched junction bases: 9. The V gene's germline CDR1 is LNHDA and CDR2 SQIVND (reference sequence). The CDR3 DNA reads TGTGCCAGTAGTATACCCCCAGGGGGAGTCCCCTACAATGAGCAGTTCTTC. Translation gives CASSIPPGGVPYNEQFF.

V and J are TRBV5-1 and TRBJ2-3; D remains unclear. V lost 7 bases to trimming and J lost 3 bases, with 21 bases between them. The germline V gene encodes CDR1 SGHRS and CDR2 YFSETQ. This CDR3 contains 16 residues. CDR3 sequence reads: CASSPGIDFETDTQYF. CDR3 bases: TGCGCCAGCTCCCCAGGCATAGATTTTGAGACAGATACGCAGTATTTT.

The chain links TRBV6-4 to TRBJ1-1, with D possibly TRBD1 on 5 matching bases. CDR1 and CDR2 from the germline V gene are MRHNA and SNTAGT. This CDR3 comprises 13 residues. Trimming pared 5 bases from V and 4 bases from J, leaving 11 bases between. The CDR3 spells CASSSRVGTEAFF. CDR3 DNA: TGTGCCAGCAGTTCCAGGGTCGGCACTGAAGCTTTCTTT.